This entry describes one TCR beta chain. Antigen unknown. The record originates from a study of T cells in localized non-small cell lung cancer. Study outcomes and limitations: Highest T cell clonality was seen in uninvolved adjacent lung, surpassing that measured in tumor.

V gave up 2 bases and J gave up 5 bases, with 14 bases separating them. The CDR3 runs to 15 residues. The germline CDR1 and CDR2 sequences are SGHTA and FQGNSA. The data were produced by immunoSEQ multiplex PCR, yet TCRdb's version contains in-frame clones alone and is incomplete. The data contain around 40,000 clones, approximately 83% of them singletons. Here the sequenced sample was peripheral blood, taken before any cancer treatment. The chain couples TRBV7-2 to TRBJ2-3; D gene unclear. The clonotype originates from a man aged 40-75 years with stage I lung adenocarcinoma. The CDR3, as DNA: TGTGCCAGCAGCTTATCGGGTGAGCTTGGAGATACGCAGTATTTT. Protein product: CASSLSGELGDTQYF.